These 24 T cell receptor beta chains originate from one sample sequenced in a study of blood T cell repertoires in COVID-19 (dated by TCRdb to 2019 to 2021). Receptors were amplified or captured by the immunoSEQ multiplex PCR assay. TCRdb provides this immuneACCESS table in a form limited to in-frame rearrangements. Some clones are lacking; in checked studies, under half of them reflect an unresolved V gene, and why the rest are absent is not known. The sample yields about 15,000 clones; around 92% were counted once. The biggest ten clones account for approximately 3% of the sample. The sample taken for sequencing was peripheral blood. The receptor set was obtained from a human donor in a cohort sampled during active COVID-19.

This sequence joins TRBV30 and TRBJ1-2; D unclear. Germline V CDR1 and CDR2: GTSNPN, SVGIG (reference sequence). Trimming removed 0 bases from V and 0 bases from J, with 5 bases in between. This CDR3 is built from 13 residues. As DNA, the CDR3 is TGTGCCTGGAGTGTCTTTGCTAACTATGGCTACACCTTC. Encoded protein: CAWSVFANYGYTF.

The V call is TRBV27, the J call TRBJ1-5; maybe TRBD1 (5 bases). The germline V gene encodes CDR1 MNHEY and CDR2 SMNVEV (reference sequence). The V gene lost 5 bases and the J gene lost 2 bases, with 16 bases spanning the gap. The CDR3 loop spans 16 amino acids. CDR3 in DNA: TGTGCCAGCAGTCTCCAGGGAGGCGTCGGCAATCAGCCCCAGCATTTT. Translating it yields CASSLQGGVGNQPQHF.

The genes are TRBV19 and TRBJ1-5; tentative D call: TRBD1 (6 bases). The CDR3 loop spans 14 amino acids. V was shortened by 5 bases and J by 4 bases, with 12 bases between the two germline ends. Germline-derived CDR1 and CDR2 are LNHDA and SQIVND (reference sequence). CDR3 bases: TGTGCCAGTAGTTGGGGGGGCGGTAATCAGCCCCAGCATTTT. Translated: CASSWGGGNQPQHF. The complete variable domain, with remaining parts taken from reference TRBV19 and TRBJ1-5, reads DGGITQSPKYLFRKEGQNVTLSCEQNLNHDAMYWYRQDPGQGLRLIYYSQIVNDFQKGDIAEGYSVSREKKESFPLTVTSAQKNPTAFYLCASSWGGGNQPQHFGDGTRLSIL.

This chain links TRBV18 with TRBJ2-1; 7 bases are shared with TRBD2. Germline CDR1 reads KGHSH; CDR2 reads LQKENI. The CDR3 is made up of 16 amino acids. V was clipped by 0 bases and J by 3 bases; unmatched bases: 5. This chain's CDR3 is CASSPPSGGSYNEQFF. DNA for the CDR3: TGTGCCAGCTCACCACCGTCGGGGGGAAGCTACAATGAGCAGTTCTTC.

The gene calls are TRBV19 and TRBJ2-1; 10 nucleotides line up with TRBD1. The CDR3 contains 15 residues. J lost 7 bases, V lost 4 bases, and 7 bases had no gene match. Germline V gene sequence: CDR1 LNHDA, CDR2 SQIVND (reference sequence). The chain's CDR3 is CASSKPGQGKNEQFF. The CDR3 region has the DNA TGTGCCAGTAGTAAACCGGGACAGGGGAAGAATGAGCAGTTCTTC.

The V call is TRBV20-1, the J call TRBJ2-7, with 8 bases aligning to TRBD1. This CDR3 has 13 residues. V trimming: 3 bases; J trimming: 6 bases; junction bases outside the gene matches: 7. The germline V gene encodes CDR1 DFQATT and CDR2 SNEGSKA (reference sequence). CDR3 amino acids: CSASGDRGSEQYF. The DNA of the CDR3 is TGCAGTGCTAGTGGCGACAGGGGATCCGAGCAGTACTTC.

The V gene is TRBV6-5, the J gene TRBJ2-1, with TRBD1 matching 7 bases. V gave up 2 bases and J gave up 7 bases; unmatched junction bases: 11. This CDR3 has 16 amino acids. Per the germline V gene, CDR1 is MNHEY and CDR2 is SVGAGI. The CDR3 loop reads CASSYPSRGIGNEQFF. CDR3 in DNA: TGTGCCAGCAGTTACCCTTCCAGGGGGATCGGAAATGAGCAGTTCTTC.

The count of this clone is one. CDR3 coding DNA: TGTGCCAGCAGCTACCAGGGGGACTTCCACCCCGGGGAGCTGTTTTTT. Its translation is CASSYQGDFHPGELFF. V usage is TRBV7-8 and J usage is TRBJ2-2, with a possible D match to TRBD1 (7 bases). The ends were cut back, 4 bases at V and 6 bases at J, with 18 bases in the middle. The CDR3 spans 16 residues. Germline CDR1 and CDR2: SGHVS and FQNEAQ.

The CDR3: CASSLSQGEAFF. The CDR3 DNA reads TGCGCCAGCAGCTTGAGTCAGGGCGAAGCTTTCTTT. This chain joins TRBV5-1 and TRBJ1-1; the D gene is possibly TRBD1 (5 bases). The germline V gene has CDR1 SGHRS and CDR2 YFSETQ. V gave up 1 base and J gave up 8 bases, with 9 bases separating them. The CDR3 is made up of 12 amino acids. Full variable domain (remainder filled in from reference TRBV5-1 and TRBJ1-1): KAGVTQTPRYLIKTRGQQVTLSCSPISGHRSVSWYQQTPGQGLQFLFEYFSETQRNKGNFPGRFSGRQFSNSRSEMNVSTLELGDSALYLCASSLSQGEAFFGQGTRLTVV.

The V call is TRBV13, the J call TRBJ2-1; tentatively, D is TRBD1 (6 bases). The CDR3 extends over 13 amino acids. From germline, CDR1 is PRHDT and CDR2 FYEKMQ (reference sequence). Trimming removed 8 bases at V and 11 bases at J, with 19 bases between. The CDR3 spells CASGSGTPSKQFF. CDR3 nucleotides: TGTGCCAGCGGTTCCGGGACACCCAGTAAGCAGTTCTTC.

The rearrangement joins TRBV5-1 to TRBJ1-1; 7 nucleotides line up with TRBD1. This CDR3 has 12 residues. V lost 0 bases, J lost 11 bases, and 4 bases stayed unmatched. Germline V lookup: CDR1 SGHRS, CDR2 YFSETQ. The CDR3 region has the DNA TGCGCCAGCAGCTTGGAACAGGGGCTCGCTTTCTTT. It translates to CASSLEQGLAFF.

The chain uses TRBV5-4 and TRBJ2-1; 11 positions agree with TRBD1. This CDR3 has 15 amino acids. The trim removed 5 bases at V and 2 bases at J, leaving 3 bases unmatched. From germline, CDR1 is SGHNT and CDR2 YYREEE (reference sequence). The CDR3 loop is CASRRDRGTYNEQFF. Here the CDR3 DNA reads TGTGCCAGCAGACGGGACAGGGGGACCTACAATGAGCAGTTCTTC. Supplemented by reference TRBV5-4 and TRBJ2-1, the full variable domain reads ETGVTQSPTHLIKTRGQQVTLRCSSQSGHNTVSWYQQALGQGPQFIFQYYREEENGRGNFPPRFSGLQFPNYSSELNVNALELDDSALYLCASRRDRGTYNEQFFGPGTRLTVL.

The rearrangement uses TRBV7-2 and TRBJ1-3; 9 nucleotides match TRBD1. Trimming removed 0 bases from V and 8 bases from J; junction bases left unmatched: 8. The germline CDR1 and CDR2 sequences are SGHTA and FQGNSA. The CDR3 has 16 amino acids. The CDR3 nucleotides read TGTGCCAGCAGCTTAGCCTTCACAGGGGGCTTTTACACCATATATTTT. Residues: CASSLAFTGGFYTIYF.

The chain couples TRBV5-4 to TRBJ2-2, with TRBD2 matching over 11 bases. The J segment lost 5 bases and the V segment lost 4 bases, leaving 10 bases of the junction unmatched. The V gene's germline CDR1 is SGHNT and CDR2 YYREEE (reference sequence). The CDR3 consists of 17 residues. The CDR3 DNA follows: TGTGCCAGCAGCGGTAGGGGACTAGCGGTTTTAACCGGGGAGCTGTTTTTT. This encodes CASSGRGLAVLTGELFF.

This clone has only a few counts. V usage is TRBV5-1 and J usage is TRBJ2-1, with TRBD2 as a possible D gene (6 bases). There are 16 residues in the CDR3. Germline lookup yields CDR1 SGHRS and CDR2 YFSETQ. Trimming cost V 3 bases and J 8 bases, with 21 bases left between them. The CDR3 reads CASSSGASGVGDEQFF. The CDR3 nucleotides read TGCGCCAGCAGCTCGGGAGCGTCTGGGGTTGGAGATGAGCAGTTCTTC.

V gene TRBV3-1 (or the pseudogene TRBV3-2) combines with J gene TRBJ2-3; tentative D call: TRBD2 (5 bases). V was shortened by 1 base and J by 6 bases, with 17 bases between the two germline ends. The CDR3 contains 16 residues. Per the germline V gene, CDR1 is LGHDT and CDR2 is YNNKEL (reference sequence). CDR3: CASSQASGVPRDTQYF. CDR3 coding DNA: TGTGCCAGCAGCCAAGCCTCCGGGGTACCCCGGGATACGCAGTATTTT.

The CDR3 protein is CASRAGTGNTGELFF. The CDR3 coding sequence is TGTGCCAGCAGGGCCGGGACAGGGAACACCGGGGAGCTGTTTTTT. The genes are TRBV25-1 and TRBJ2-2; TRBD1 agrees at 8 bases. Per germline, CDR1 MGHDK and CDR2 SYGVNS. Germline trimming cut 6 bases from V and 1 base from J; bases unmatched to any gene: 4. This CDR3 has 15 residues.

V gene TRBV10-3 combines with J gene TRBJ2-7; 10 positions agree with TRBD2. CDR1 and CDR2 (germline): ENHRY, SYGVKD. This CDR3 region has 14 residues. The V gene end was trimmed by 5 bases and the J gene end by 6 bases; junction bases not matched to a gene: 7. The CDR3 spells CAISTSGEPLEQYF. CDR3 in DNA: TGTGCCATCAGTACTAGCGGGGAGCCCCTCGAGCAGTACTTC.

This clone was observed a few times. This CDR3 is CASSRGQGPYQPQHF. The CDR3 region has the DNA TGTGCCAGCAGCCGAGGACAGGGACCCTATCAGCCCCAGCATTTT. The chain recombines TRBV3-1 (or the pseudogene TRBV3-2) with TRBJ1-5; 8 bases agree with TRBD1. The ends lost 4 bases at V and 5 bases at J; junction bases unmatched: 7. The CDR3 spans 15 residues. CDR1 is LGHDT and CDR2 is YNNKEL in the germline V gene (reference sequence).

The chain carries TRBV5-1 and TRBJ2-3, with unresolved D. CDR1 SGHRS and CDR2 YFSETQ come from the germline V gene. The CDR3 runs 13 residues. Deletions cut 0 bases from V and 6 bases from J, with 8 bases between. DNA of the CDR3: TGCGCCAGCAGCTTGGCTGGAGCCGATACGCAGTATTTT. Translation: CASSLAGADTQYF.

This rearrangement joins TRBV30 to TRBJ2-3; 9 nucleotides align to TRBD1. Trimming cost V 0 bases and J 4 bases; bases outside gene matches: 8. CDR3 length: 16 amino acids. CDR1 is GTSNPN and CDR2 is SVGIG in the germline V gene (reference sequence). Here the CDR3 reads CAWSVPGTGPSDTQYF. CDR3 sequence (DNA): TGTGCCTGGAGTGTCCCCGGGACAGGGCCCTCAGATACGCAGTATTTT.

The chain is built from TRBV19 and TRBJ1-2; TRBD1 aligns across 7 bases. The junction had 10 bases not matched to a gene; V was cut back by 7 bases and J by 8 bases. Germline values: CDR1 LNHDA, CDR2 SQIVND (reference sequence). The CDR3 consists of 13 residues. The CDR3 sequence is CASTPTGFEGYTF. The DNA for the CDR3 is TGTGCCAGTACCCCGACAGGGTTCGAGGGCTACACCTTC.

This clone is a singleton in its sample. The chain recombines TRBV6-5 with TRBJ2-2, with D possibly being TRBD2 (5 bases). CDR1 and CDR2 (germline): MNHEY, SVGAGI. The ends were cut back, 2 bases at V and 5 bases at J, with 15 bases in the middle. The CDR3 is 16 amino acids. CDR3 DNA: TGTGCCAGCAGTTACGTGTCGAGGGCCCTTACCGGGGAGCTGTTTTTT. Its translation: CASSYVSRALTGELFF.

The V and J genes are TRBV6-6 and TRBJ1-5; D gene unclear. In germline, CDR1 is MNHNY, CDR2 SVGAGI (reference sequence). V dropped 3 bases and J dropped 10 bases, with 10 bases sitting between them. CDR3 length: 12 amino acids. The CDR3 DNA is TGTGCCAGCAGTTATGGAGACCTACCCCAGCATTTT. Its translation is CASSYGDLPQHF.